This T cell receptor beta chain was identified in a study of identical twins. Using its own MiXCR run on the 5' RACE reads, TCRdb lists one record per CDR3 protein. Here the sample spans fewer than 250,000 distinct CDR3 sequences, approximately 8% being singletons. Trimming left V 6 bases short and J 6 bases short, with 17 bases between. CDR3 length equals 15 residues. Per germline, CDR1 ENHRY and CDR2 SYGVKD. These sequences were also reported in another study, on yellow fever vaccine responses in identical twins.

V and J are TRBV10-3 and TRBJ2-2; tentatively, D is TRBD1 (6 bases). The source of this sequence is a woman in her late teens or twenties in good health. What was sequenced was CD8+ T cells sorted from blood. The CDR3 spells CAISADQQGPGELFF. The CDR3 nucleotides read TGTGCCATCAGCGCCGACCAACAGGGTCCCGGGGAGCTGTTTTTT.